This TCR beta chain was recovered during a study of blood T cell repertoires in COVID-19. Study-level information: Some COVID-19 samples were acute and others convalescent; all came from the United States, Italy and Spain. T cells, B-cell-depleted T cells, or PBMCs provided the cDNA or gDNA that served as material.

Germline-derived CDR1 and CDR2 are MNHNS and SASEGT. The CDR3 contains 12 residues. V lost 3 bases and J 9 bases, leaving 11 bases between the germline ends. Per the study methods: Reference gene primer amplification yielded estimated nucleated cell counts. TCRdb's table, derived via immunoSEQ multiplex PCR, lists solely in-frame clones and lacks some. V, J and clone size derive from that table, while D and trimming were established from the DNA sequence. The sample carries roughly 68,000 clones, roughly nine tenths recorded once. The origin of this receptor is a woman aged 45-65 years with active COVID-19. Sequenced sample: peripheral blood. V and J are TRBV6-1 and TRBJ1-2; no reliable D call. The CDR3 is CASSEGSGSYTF. The CDR3 region has the DNA TGTGCCAGCAGTGAGGGGAGTGGTAGCTACACCTTC.